This is a list of T cell receptor beta chains from one sample in a study of blood T cell repertoires in COVID-19. Data came from immunoSEQ multiplex PCR; TCRdb stores just in-frame clones and leaves some out. The sample lists approximately 350,000 clones; around 83% were seen once. The sample was PBMCs or T cells enriched from blood (not recorded which). All receptors come from a woman aged 50 to 65 who had recovered from COVID-19. The CDR3 runs from the conserved cysteine through the conserved F or W. A D gene is named only where the DNA matches it firmly.

NA,TRBJ2-4,TRBV18,14,TGTGCCAGCTCACCACCTAGCGTGGCCAACATTCAGTACTTC,CASSPPSVANIQYF
TRBD2,TRBJ2-1,TRBV24-1,16,TGTGCCACCAGTGAGTCGGGAGGGCCCTCATCCAATGAGCAGTTCTTC,CATSESGGPSSNEQFF
NA,TRBJ1-2,TRBV6-1,13,TGTGCCAGCAGTGAGAGGGTGGGAGAAGGCTACACCTTC,CASSERVGEGYTF
TRBD1,TRBJ2-1,TRBV6-5,15,TGTGCCAGCCACGAGACAGGGGGCGCTTTCAATGAGCAGTTCTTC,CASHETGGAFNEQFF
TRBD2,TRBJ2-3,TRBV2,17,TGTGCCAGCAGTGATCTAGTACTAGCGGGAGTATCAGATACGCAGTATTTT,CASSDLVLAGVSDTQYF
TRBD1,TRBJ1-6,TRBV6-5,14,TGTGCCATCCTGACCGGGACAGCTAATTCACCCCTCCACTTT,CAILTGTANSPLHF
TRBD1,TRBJ1-2,TRBV5-6,16,TGTGCCAGCAGCCTAACCCATGGACAGGAGATCTATGGCTACACCTTC,CASSLTHGQEIYGYTF
NA,TRBJ1-6,TRBV5-1,14,TGCGCCAGCAGCCTGGGGGAGGGTGTCACACCCCTCCACTTT,CASSLGEGVTPLHF
TRBD2,TRBJ2-1,TRBV7-2,15,TGTGCCAGCAGCTTAACTAGCGGGTTGCTTAATGAGCAGTTCTTC,CASSLTSGLLNEQFF
NA,TRBJ1-2,TRBV10-3,15,TGTGCCATCAGTTCCAGTGTTCAGGTCGGCTATGGCTACACCTTC,CAISSSVQVGYGYTF
NA,TRBJ1-6,TRBV7-9,15,TGTGCCAGCAGCCCGTGGGGGCAGAGCAATTCACCCCTCCACTTT,CASSPWGQSNSPLHF
TRBD1,TRBJ2-1,TRBV27,18,TGTGCCAGCGGAGAAGACCCTCGACAGGGGAATGCCTTGTGGGAGCAGTTCTTC,CASGEDPRQGNALWEQFF